This TCR beta chain comes out of a study of blood T cell repertoires in COVID-19. Looking at the study overall: Spain, Italy and the United States supplied samples that represented acute and convalescent COVID-19. T cells, B-cell-depleted T cells, or PBMCs provided the cDNA or gDNA that served as material.

The CDR3 is 13 amino acids. The trim removed 5 bases at V and 8 bases at J, leaving 7 bases unmatched. The germline V gene encodes CDR1 SGHTA and CDR2 FQGNSA. Authors' analysis steps: Estimation of nucleated cell counts relied on the amplification of reference gene primers. Assay used: immunoSEQ multiplex PCR; TCRdb lists only in-frame clones, some missing. From that table come the V and J calls and clone size; the DNA was used to work out D and trimming. The table has around 620,000 clones, 85% to 90% seen once. Sequencing was performed on peripheral blood. This chain uses TRBV7-2 with TRBJ1-2; 8 positions agree with TRBD1. This TCR came from a woman aged 18-29 years with acute or convalescent COVID-19. CDR3 region: CASSLGQGRGYTF. For the CDR3, the DNA is TGTGCCAGCAGCCTAGGACAGGGCAGGGGCTACACCTTC.